This T cell receptor beta chain was observed in a study of cytomegalovirus exposure and HLA in healthy donors. Trimming removed 0 bases at V and 3 bases at J, with 9 bases between. CDR3 length: 14 residues. Germline V gene data show CDR1 as LNHNV and CDR2 as YYDKDF (reference sequence). The sample holds a few counts of this clone. Its specificity is not known. General observations from the study: TRBV6-2, TRBV6-3 and some other V segments were unresolvable in 87-base-pair reads.

The PCR made use of 60 Vbeta and 13 Jbeta primers. Repertoires were generated with immunoSEQ multiplex PCR, while TCRdb's copy carries only in-frame clones and drops some. The sample gives 100,000 or so clones, approximately 64% of which show up once; under 5.5% is in the top ten. The sequenced sample consisted of PBMCs. The clonotype originates from a human donor in good health. The chain uses TRBV15 and TRBJ2-7, with D perhaps matching TRBD1 (5 bases). CDR3 coding DNA: TGTGCCACCAGCAGAGATCAGGGCAACTACGAGCAGTACTTC. As protein: CATSRDQGNYEQYF.